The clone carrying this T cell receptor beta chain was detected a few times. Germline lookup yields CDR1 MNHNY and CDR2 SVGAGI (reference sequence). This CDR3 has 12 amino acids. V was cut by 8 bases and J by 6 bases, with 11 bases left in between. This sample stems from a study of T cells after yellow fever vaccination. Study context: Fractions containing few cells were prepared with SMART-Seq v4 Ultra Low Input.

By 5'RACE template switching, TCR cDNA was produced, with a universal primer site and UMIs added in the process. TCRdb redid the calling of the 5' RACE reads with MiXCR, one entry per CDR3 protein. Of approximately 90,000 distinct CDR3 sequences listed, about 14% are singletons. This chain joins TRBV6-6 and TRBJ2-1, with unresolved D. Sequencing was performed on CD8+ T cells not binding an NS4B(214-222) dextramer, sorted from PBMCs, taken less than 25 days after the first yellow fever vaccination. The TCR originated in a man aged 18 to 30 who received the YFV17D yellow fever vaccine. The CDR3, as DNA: TGTGCCAGCGGACCCAACGGCAATGAGCAGTTCTTC. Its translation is CASGPNGNEQFF.